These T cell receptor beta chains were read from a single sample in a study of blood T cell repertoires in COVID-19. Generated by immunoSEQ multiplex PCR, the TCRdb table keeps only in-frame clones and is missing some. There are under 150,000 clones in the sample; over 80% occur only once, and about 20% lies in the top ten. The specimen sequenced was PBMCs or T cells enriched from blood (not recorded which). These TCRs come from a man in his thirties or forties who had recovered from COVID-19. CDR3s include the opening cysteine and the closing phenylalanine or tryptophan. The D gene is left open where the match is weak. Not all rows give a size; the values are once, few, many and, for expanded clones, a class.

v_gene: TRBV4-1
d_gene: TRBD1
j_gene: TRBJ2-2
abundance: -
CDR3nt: TGCGCCAGCAGCCAAGTCAGGACAGGGACAACCGGGGAGCTGTTTTTT
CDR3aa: CASSQVRTGTTGELFF

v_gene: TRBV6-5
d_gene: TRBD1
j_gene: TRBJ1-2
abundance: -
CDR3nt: TGTGCCAGCAGGGATCCGGGACAGAACTATGGCTACACCTTC
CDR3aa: CASRDPGQNYGYTF

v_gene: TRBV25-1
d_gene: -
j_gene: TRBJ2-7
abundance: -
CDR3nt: TGTGCCAGCAGTGGGGGACTCGACTACGAGCAGTACTTC
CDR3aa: CASSGGLDYEQYF

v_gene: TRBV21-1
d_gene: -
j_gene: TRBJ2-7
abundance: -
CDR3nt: TGTGCCAGCAGCGCCCTGACTAGCGAGCCCTACGAGCAGTACTTC
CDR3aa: CASSALTSEPYEQYF

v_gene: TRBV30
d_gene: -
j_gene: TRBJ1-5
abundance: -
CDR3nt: TGTGCCTGGAGTGTATGGGGGGGCAATCAGCCCCAGCATTTT
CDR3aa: CAWSVWGGNQPQHF

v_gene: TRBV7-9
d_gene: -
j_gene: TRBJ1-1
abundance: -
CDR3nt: TGTGCCCTCGGTGCAGCCTCTGGGGCCACTGAAGCTTTCTTT
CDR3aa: CALGAASGATEAFF

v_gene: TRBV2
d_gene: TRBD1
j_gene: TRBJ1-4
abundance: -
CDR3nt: TGTGCCAGCAGTGAAACCCCGACAGGGGCTAATGAAAAACTGTTTTTT
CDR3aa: CASSETPTGANEKLFF

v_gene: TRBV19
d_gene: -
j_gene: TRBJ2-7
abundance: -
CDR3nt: TGTGCCAGTAGTATAGTGGGGCGGCCCTACGAGCAGTACTTC
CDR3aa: CASSIVGRPYEQYF

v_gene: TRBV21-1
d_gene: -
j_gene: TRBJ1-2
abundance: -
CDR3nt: TGTGCCAGCAGCAACCCCCCCAGGGAAGGAAACTATGGCTACACCTTC
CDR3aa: CASSNPPREGNYGYTF

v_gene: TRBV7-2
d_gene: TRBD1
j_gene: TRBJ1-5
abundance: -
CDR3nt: TGTGCCAGCAGCCCGGGACAGAAAGGCAATCAGCCCCAGCATTTT
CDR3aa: CASSPGQKGNQPQHF

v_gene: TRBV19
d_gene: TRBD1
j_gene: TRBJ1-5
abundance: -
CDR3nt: TGTGCCAGCCAGACAGGGATTGAGCCCCAGCATTTT
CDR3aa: CASQTGIEPQHF

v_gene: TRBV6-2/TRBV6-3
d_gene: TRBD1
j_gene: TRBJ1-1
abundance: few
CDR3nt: TGTGCCAGCAGTTACTCCCCTGATCGGCAGGGGGCCTCTGAAGCTTTCTTT
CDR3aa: CASSYSPDRQGASEAFF

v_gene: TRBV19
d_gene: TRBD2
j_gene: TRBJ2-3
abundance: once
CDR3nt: TGTGCCAGTAGTACTAGCGGGATTAGCACAGATACGCAGTATTTT
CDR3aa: CASSTSGISTDTQYF

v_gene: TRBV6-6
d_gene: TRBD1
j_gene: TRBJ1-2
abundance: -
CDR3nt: TGTGCCAGCAGTGGGACAGGTGATAACTATGGCTACACCTTC
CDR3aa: CASSGTGDNYGYTF

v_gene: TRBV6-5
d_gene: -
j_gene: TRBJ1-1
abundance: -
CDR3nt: TGTGCCAGCAGGGCGACAGGTTTCACCGAAGCTTTCTTT
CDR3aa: CASRATGFTEAFF

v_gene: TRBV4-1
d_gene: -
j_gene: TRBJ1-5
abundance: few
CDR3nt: TGCGCCAGCAGCCAAGATGGGCTGTTAACGGCCCAGCATTTT
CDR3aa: CASSQDGLLTAQHF

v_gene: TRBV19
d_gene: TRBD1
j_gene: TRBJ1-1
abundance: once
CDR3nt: TGTGCCAGTAGTTTGGGACAGGGTGACACTGAAGCTTTCTTT
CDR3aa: CASSLGQGDTEAFF

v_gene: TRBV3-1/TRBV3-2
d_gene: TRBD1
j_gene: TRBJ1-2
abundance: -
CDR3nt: TGTGCCAGCAGCCAAGTAGAGCCAGGGGGCGACTACACCTTC
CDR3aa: CASSQVEPGGDYTF

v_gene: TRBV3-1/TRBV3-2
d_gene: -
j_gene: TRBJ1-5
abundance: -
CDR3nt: TGTGCCAGCAGCCAAGTATATAGCAATCAGCCCCAGCATTTT
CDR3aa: CASSQVYSNQPQHF

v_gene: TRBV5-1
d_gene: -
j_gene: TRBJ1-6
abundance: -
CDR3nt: TGCGCCAGCAGCTCCGAGGGTTCACCCCTCCACTTT
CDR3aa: CASSSEGSPLHF

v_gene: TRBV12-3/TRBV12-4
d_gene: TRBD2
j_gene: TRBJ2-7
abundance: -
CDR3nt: TGTGCCAGCAGCCAGGGACTAGGCTACGAGCAGTACTTC
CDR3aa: CASSQGLGYEQYF

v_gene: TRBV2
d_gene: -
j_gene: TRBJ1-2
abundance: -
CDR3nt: TGTGCCAGCAGCTCCCGTGGACACGCATCTAACTATGGCTACACCTTC
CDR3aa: CASSSRGHASNYGYTF

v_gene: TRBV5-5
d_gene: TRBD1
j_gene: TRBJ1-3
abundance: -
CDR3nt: TGTGCCAGCAGCTTGGCCGGACAGGCCTATTCTGGAAACACCATATATTTT
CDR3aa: CASSLAGQAYSGNTIYF

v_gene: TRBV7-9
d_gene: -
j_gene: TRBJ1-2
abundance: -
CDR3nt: TGTGCCAGCAGCTTAGCGCAGGGGAAAAGCTATGGCTACACCTTC
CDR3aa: CASSLAQGKSYGYTF

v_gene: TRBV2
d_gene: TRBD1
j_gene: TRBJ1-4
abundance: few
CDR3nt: TGTGCCAGCAGCCGACAGGGGGGGAGGAATGAAAAACTGTTTTTT
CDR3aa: CASSRQGGRNEKLFF

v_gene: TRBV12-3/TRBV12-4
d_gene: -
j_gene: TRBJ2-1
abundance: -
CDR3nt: TGTGCCAGCAGTTCACAGCTCAATGAGCAGTTCTTC
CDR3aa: CASSSQLNEQFF

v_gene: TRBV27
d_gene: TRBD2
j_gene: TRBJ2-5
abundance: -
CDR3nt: TGTGCCAGCAGTTTACGACTAGCGGGGGAGACCCAGTACTTC
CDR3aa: CASSLRLAGETQYF

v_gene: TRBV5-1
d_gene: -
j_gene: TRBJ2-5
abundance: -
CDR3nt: TGCGCCAGCAGCCCCGCGCAGGGCGAAAAAGAGACCCAGTACTTC
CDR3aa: CASSPAQGEKETQYF

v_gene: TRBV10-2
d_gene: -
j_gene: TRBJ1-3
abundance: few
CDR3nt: TGCGCCAGCAGTGCTAGGCCCTACTCTGGAAACACCATATATTTT
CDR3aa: CASSARPYSGNTIYF

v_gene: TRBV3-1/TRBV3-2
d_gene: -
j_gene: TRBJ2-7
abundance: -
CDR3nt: TGTGCCAGCAGCCAGGCCTCCTACGAGCAGTACTTC
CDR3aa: CASSQASYEQYF

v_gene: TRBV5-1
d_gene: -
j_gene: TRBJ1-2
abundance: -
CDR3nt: TGCGCCAGCAGCAGCTCAGGTTACGGCTACACCTTC
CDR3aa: CASSSSGYGYTF

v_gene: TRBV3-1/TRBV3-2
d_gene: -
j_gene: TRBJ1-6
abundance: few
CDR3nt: TGTGCCAGCAGCCACCTAAATTCACCCCTCCACTTT
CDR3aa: CASSHLNSPLHF

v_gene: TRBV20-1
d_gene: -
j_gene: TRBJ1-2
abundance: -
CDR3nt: TGCAGTGCTCAAGACGGGTATGGCTACACCTTC
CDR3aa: CSAQDGYGYTF

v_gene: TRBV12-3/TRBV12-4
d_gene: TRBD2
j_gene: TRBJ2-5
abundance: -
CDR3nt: TGTGCCAGTTCGGGGGGGCCCAAGACCCAGTACTTC
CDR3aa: CASSGGPKTQYF

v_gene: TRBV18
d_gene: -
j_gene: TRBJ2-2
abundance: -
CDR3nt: TGTGCCAGCTCCTCCACCGGGGAGCTGTTTTTT
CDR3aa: CASSSTGELFF

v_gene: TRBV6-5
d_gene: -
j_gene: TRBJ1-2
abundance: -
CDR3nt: TGTGCCAGCAGTCGCTCGGGTAACTATGGCTACACCTTC
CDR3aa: CASSRSGNYGYTF

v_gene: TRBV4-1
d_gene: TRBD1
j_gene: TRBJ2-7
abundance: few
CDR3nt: TGCGCCAGCAGCCAAGACGGGACAGGGACCTACGAGCAGTACTTC
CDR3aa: CASSQDGTGTYEQYF

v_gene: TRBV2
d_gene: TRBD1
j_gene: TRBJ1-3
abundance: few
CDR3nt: TGTGCCAGCAGTGGACAGGGGCTCGGAAACACCATATATTTT
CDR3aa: CASSGQGLGNTIYF

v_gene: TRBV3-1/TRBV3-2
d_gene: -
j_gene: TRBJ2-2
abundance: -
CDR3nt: TGTGCCAGCAGGAAGACAGTGAACACCGGGGAGCTGTTTTTT
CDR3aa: CASRKTVNTGELFF

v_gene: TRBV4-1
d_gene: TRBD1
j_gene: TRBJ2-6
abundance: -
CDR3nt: TGCGCCAGCAGCTATTGGACAGGCGACTCTGGGGCCAACGTCCTGACTTTC
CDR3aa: CASSYWTGDSGANVLTF

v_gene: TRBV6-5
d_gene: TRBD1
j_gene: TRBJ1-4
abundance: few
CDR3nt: TGTGCCAGCAGTAGACAGGGAACAACTAATGAAAAACTGTTTTTT
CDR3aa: CASSRQGTTNEKLFF

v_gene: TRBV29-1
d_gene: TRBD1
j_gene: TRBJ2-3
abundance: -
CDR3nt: TGCAGCGTTGATCGGACAGGGGGAGCGGATACGCAGTATTTT
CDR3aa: CSVDRTGGADTQYF